These 17 T cell receptor beta chains were sequenced from one sample in a study of cytomegalovirus exposure and HLA in healthy donors (dated by TCRdb to about 2017). The library was generated by the immunoSEQ multiplex PCR assay. The multiplex PCR relied on a mix of 60 forward primers for TCR Vbeta segments and 13 reverse primers for TCR Jbeta segments. Drawn from immuneACCESS, this table holds only the in-frame rearrangements with V and J called that TCRdb kept. Clones are partly lost; checked studies trace under half to an unresolved V gene and leave the rest unexplained. In all, the sample holds over 150,000 clones, and over 75% of those were seen once. The biggest ten clones account for 2.9% of the sample. Source material: PBMCs. These receptors were obtained from a woman younger than 45 in good health and CMV-seronegative.

This rearrangement joins TRBV6-1 to TRBJ2-3; possible D gene TRBD2, 7 bases. V lost 6 bases and J 5 bases, leaving 15 bases between the germline ends. The germline gives CDR1 MNHNS, CDR2 SASEGT. There are 14 residues in the CDR3. CDR3 nucleotide sequence: TGTGCCAGCAGCCTAGGGGGGGCAGGAGATACGCAGTATTTT. Translation gives CASSLGGAGDTQYF.

For this clone: A junction end diverges from the germline sequence, so it may reflect a read error. Other nucleotide sequences from this sample produce the same CDR3. CDR3 sequence (DNA): TGCGCTAGCAGCCCCCAGACAGGGGGCCCCCATGGCTACACCTTC. This encodes CASSPQTGGPHGYTF. The rearrangement uses TRBV5-1 and TRBJ1-2, with 10 bases identical to TRBD1. CDR1 is SGHRS, CDR2 YFSETQ, per germline. The length of the CDR3 is 15 residues. Full variable domain (rest looked up from reference TRBV5-1 and TRBJ1-2): KAGVTQTPRYLIKTRGQQVTLSCSPISGHRSVSWYQQTPGQGLQFLFEYFSETQRNKGNFPGRFSGRQFSNSRSEMNVSTLELGDSALYLCASSPQTGGPHGYTFGSGTRLTVV.

This chain connects TRBV4-2 to TRBJ2-7; TRBD1 matches 9 bases. Germline values: CDR1 LGHNA, CDR2 YNFKEQ. Trimming took 3 bases from V and 1 from J; bases not matched to a gene: 7. CDR3 length equals 16 residues. In nucleotides, the CDR3 is TGTGCCAGCAGCCATCTATCGGGGACAGGGTCCTACGAGCAGTACTTC. Encoded protein: CASSHLSGTGSYEQYF.

The V gene is TRBV4-1, the J gene TRBJ2-3; TRBD2 might be the D (5 bases). Germline CDR1 reads MGHRA; CDR2 reads YSYEKL. The CDR3 has 16 amino acids. V gave up 1 base and J gave up 8 bases, with 19 bases separating them. The CDR3 is CASSQGLADALATQYF. The CDR3 DNA reads TGCGCCAGCAGCCAAGGGTTAGCAGATGCCCTAGCTACGCAGTATTTT.

The chain joins TRBV29-1 to TRBJ2-7, with D possibly TRBD1 on 6 matching bases. Germline loops: CDR1 SQVTM, CDR2 ANQGSEA. The CDR3 spans 16 residues. V was shortened by 2 bases and J by 0 bases, with 17 bases between the two germline ends. The chain's CDR3 is CSVETKDSDSSYEQYF. CDR3 nucleotides: TGCAGCGTTGAAACAAAGGATTCGGACAGCTCCTACGAGCAGTACTTC.

This sequence joins TRBV7-6 and TRBJ2-7, with D perhaps matching TRBD2 (5 bases). The CDR3 is 15 residues long. CDR1 SGHVS and CDR2 FNYEAQ come from the germline V gene. V lost 0 bases to trimming and J lost 3 bases, with 12 bases between them. This chain's CDR3 is CASSLATGIGYEQYF. In DNA form, the CDR3 reads TGTGCCAGCAGCTTAGCGACGGGAATAGGCTACGAGCAGTACTTC.

The gene calls are TRBV9 and TRBJ2-3; 14 nucleotides align to TRBD2. V shed 0 bases, J shed 3 bases, and the junction held 12 bases outside the gene matches. CDR3 size: 20 residues. Germline-derived CDR1 and CDR2 are SGDLS and YYNGEE. The CDR3 DNA reads as TGTGCCAGCAGCGTAGACGGACTAGCGGGAGGATTTTCGGTTACAGATACGCAGTATTTT. Amino acids: CASSVDGLAGGFSVTDTQYF.

This clone was seen a handful of times. CDR3 coding DNA: TGCGCCAGCAGCCAAGATGTACAGGGCTACGAGCAGTACTTC. This translates into CASSQDVQGYEQYF. This chain links TRBV4-1 with TRBJ2-7; possibly TRBD1 for D (6 bases). Germline V gives CDR1 MGHRA, CDR2 YSYEKL. This CDR3 is built from 14 residues. Trimming removed 0 bases at V and 3 bases at J, with 9 bases between.

A few counts support this clone. The rearrangement uses TRBV5-1 and TRBJ1-1; possibly TRBD1 for D (5 bases). Germline V gene data show CDR1 as SGHRS and CDR2 as YFSETQ. The CDR3 runs 15 residues. Trimming pared 3 bases from V and 4 bases from J, leaving 16 bases between. CDR3: CASSSDPLGPTEAFF. The CDR3 DNA reads TGCGCCAGCAGCTCGGACCCTCTGGGGCCCACTGAAGCTTTCTTT. The full variable domain, with the rest looked up from reference TRBV5-1 and TRBJ1-1, is KAGVTQTPRYLIKTRGQQVTLSCSPISGHRSVSWYQQTPGQGLQFLFEYFSETQRNKGNFPGRFSGRQFSNSRSEMNVSTLELGDSALYLCASSSDPLGPTEAFFGQGTRLTVV.

The chain links TRBV5-1 to TRBJ2-1; 11 nucleotides align to TRBD2. V shed 0 bases and J 9 bases; nucleotides not matched to a gene: 2. Germline V gives CDR1 SGHRS, CDR2 YFSETQ. This CDR3 is 14 amino acids long. The CDR3 sequence: CASSLDLAGGEQFF. In DNA, the CDR3 is TGCGCCAGCAGCTTGGATCTAGCGGGAGGTGAGCAGTTCTTC.

This chain links TRBV7-9 with TRBJ1-2; TRBD1 might be the D (6 bases). The CDR3 is 15 residues long. The germline CDR1 and CDR2 sequences are SEHNR and FQNEAQ (reference sequence). Trimming cost V 5 bases and J 6 bases, with 19 bases left between them. CDR3 protein: CASSDGRGTGHGYTF. In nucleotides, the CDR3 is TGTGCCAGCAGCGATGGCAGGGGAACAGGGCATGGCTACACCTTC.

The CDR3 DNA follows: TGTGCCAGCACCCAATCCGGGACATTTAACTACGAGCAGTACTTC. Translating gives CASTQSGTFNYEQYF. The rearrangement links TRBV6-1 to TRBJ2-7; tentatively, D is TRBD1 (6 bases). V lost 7 bases and J lost 3, with 19 bases in between. Germline CDR1 reads MNHNS; CDR2 reads SASEGT. The CDR3 is made up of 15 amino acids.

This chain links TRBV7-2 with TRBJ2-1; 11 bases agree with TRBD2. J lost 0 bases, V lost 3 bases, and 4 bases had no gene match. Germline CDR1 is SGHTA and CDR2 is FQGNSA. The CDR3 is 17 residues long. CDR3 sequence (DNA): TGTGCCAGCAGCTTGTCCCTAGCGGGAGGCTCCTACAATGAGCAGTTCTTC. Its protein is CASSLSLAGGSYNEQFF.

V gene TRBV19 combines with J gene TRBJ2-2; TRBD2 is a possible D gene (6 bases). The ends were cut back, 6 bases at V and 2 bases at J, with 16 bases in the middle. CDR1 is LNHDA and CDR2 is SQIVND in the germline V gene (reference sequence). CDR3 size: 16 residues. This chain's CDR3 is CASRSPDYYNTGELFF. The CDR3 nucleotides read TGTGCCAGTAGGTCGCCGGACTATTATAACACCGGGGAGCTGTTTTTT.

The rearrangement uses TRBV18 and TRBJ1-5; no definite D call. Per germline, CDR1 KGHSH and CDR2 LQKENI. There are 13 residues in the CDR3. Trimming shortened V by 10 bases and J by 3 bases, and 13 bases separated the two germline ends. The CDR3 nucleotides are TGTGCCACTCGGGGAGACAACAATCAGCCCCAGCATTTT. Its protein is CATRGDNNQPQHF.

The sample holds one count of this clone. The rearrangement links TRBV5-1 to TRBJ2-1; tentative D call: TRBD2 (5 bases). The CDR3 loop spans 14 amino acids. From germline, CDR1 is SGHRS and CDR2 YFSETQ. Trimming took off 3 bases at V and 7 bases at J, with 14 bases between the two ends. DNA of the CDR3: TGCGCCAGCAGCTGGATTCGGGGTCCGAATGAGCAGTTCTTC. Amino acids: CASSWIRGPNEQFF.

This clone was detected a few times. The rearrangement links TRBV27 to TRBJ2-2, with 12 bases matching TRBD2. V gave up 3 bases and J gave up 7 bases; unmatched junction bases: 15. This CDR3 is built from 19 residues. Per germline, CDR1 MNHEY and CDR2 SMNVEV (reference sequence). CDR3 nucleotide sequence: TGTGCCAGCAGTTTCGGACTAGCGGGATCTTTTCGGGCGATCGGGGAGCTGTTTTTT. Translating gives CASSFGLAGSFRAIGELFF.